The 18 T cell receptor beta chains below were found in one sample sequenced in a study of cytomegalovirus exposure and HLA in healthy donors. With 60 Vbeta and 13 Jbeta primers, the PCR was carried out. Profiled with immunoSEQ multiplex PCR; TCRdb holds only in-frame clones, not every one. The sample lists fewer than 200,000 clones; more than 65% were seen once. Sequences were obtained from PBMCs. The receptors derive from a woman in her forties or fifties in good health and CMV-seronegative.

The genes are TRBV5-1 and TRBJ1-5; 10 bases are shared with TRBD1. CDR1 is SGHRS, CDR2 YFSETQ, per germline. This CDR3 comprises 14 residues. V lost 4 bases to trimming and J lost 5 bases; unmatched junction nucleotides: 3. The CDR3 reads CASSAGTGDQPQHF. The CDR3 coding sequence is TGCGCCAGCAGCGCTGGGACAGGGGATCAGCCCCAGCATTTT.

This clone has a handful of counts. The J gene is TRBJ1-5, the V gene TRBV9; D is ambiguous. V lost 3 bases to trimming and J lost 6 bases, with 10 bases between them. CDR1 and CDR2 (germline): SGDLS, YYNGEE. The CDR3 covers 13 residues. DNA of the CDR3: TGTGCCAGCAGCGCCCTCAGCGGTCAGCCCCAGCATTTT. Protein product: CASSALSGQPQHF.

This clone occurred a few times. The J gene is TRBJ2-1, the V gene TRBV19, with 11 bases lining up with TRBD2. Germline V gene sequence: CDR1 LNHDA, CDR2 SQIVND (reference sequence). Trimming removed 5 bases from V and 4 bases from J; junction bases left unmatched: 4. The CDR3 spans 15 residues. This chain's CDR3 is CASSASGGTYNEQFF. The CDR3 DNA follows: TGTGCCAGTAGTGCTAGCGGGGGGACGTACAATGAGCAGTTCTTC.

The gene calls are TRBV28 and TRBJ1-5; 10 nucleotides match TRBD1. The CDR3 spans 16 residues. CDR1 and CDR2 (germline): MDHEN, SYDVKM. V lost 3 bases and J lost 7; bases outside the gene matches: 9. CDR3 nucleotide sequence: TGTGCCAGCAGTTTTCTTGGCGGACAGGGGGGACAGCCCCAGCATTTT. It is translated as CASSFLGGQGGQPQHF.

The J gene is TRBJ2-7, the V gene TRBV7-9; weak D call: TRBD2 (7 bases). Germline V lookup: CDR1 SEHNR, CDR2 FQNEAQ (reference sequence). This CDR3 region has 17 residues. V lost 1 base to trimming and J lost 7 bases, with 23 bases between them. This CDR3 reads CASSLGGLGGGPREQYF. The DNA of the CDR3 is TGTGCCAGCAGCTTAGGGGGTCTAGGGGGAGGGCCAAGGGAGCAGTACTTC.

This chain joins TRBV7-9 and TRBJ2-2, with TRBD1 matching over 7 bases. The CDR3 extends over 14 amino acids. Unmatched junction bases numbered 3, after V lost 5 bases and J lost 3 bases. Germline values: CDR1 SEHNR, CDR2 FQNEAQ (reference sequence). CDR3 coding DNA: TGTGCCAGCAGCCCCACAGGGGACACCGGGGAGCTGTTTTTT. Protein sequence: CASSPTGDTGELFF. Full variable domain (remainder filled in from reference TRBV7-9 and TRBJ2-2): DTGVSQNPRHKITKRGQNVTFRCDPISEHNRLYWYRQTLGQGPEFLTYFQNEAQLEKSRLLSDRFSAERPKGSFSTLEIQRTEQGDSAMYLCASSPTGDTGELFFGEGSRLTVL.

The V call is TRBV27, the J call TRBJ1-2; maybe TRBD1 (5 bases). Per the germline V gene, CDR1 is MNHEY and CDR2 is SMNVEV (reference sequence). V shed 2 bases and J shed 8 bases, with 15 bases lying between them. The length of the CDR3 is 14 residues. In DNA, the CDR3 is TGTGCCAGCAGTTTAGGTCGGGGCGCGGGAGGCTACACCTTC. This gives the protein CASSLGRGAGGYTF.

The V and J genes are TRBV2 and TRBJ2-7; the D gene is possibly TRBD2 (5 bases). The V and J ends lost 2 bases and 4 bases respectively, with 15 bases between them. Looked up from germline, CDR1 is SNHLY and CDR2 is FYNNEI. CDR3 length: 15 residues. This chain's CDR3 is CASSERARVVYEQYF. The CDR3 DNA reads TGTGCCAGCAGTGAAAGGGCGAGGGTCGTATACGAGCAGTACTTC.

The V call is TRBV2, the J call TRBJ1-5; 8 nucleotides agree with TRBD1. Germline-derived CDR1 and CDR2 are SNHLY and FYNNEI. The V and J ends lost 6 bases and 5 bases, in that order; junction bases with no gene match: 6. The CDR3 has 14 amino acids. DNA for the CDR3: TGTGCCAGCAGATTGGACAGGGCCGATCAGCCCCAGCATTTT. Translating gives CASRLDRADQPQHF.

The V and J genes are TRBV5-4 and TRBJ1-1; 9 bases line up with TRBD1. Trimming took 6 bases from V and 2 from J; bases not matched to a gene: 11. Per germline, CDR1 SGHNT and CDR2 YYREEE (reference sequence). This CDR3 has 16 residues. CDR3 in amino acids: CASNVPGQGGNTEAFF. For the CDR3, the DNA is TGTGCCAGCAACGTCCCGGGACAGGGAGGAAACACTGAAGCTTTCTTT.

Concerning this clone itself: Other DNA sequences of this sample code for an identical CDR3. This sequence joins TRBV6-4 and TRBJ2-7; TRBD1 is a possible D gene (6 bases). V lost 3 bases and J lost 0, with 18 bases in between. Germline V gene lookup returns CDR1 MRHNA and CDR2 SNTAGT. This CDR3 is 17 amino acids long. The CDR3 DNA follows: TGTGCCAGCAGTGAGTTCGTTGTGGGACATCACTCCTACGAGCAGTACTTC. This translates into CASSEFVVGHHSYEQYF.

This sequence joins TRBV28 and TRBJ1-4; TRBD1 aligns across 8 bases. With V trimmed by 6 bases and J by 8 bases, 8 bases remained unmatched. The germline V gene encodes CDR1 MDHEN and CDR2 SYDVKM. The CDR3 loop spans 14 amino acids. The CDR3: CASSLYRGREKLFF. In nucleotides, the CDR3 is TGTGCCAGCAGCCTCTACAGGGGGAGGGAAAAACTGTTTTTT.

In this sample, this clone turned up a few times. The chain uses TRBV14 and TRBJ2-3; a possible D gene is TRBD2 (5 bases). Germline V gene lookup returns CDR1 SGHDN and CDR2 FVKESK. The CDR3 contains 15 residues. V was pared by 4 bases and J by 0 bases, with 11 bases between. The CDR3 DNA follows: TGTGCCAGCAGCCCCCCCAGCGGCAGCACAGATACGCAGTATTTT. Its translation is CASSPPSGSTDTQYF.

This clone was seen only a few times. The chain employs TRBV2 and TRBJ2-7; TRBD1 is a possible D gene (6 bases). V was clipped by 8 bases and J by 3 bases, with 17 bases between them. The CDR3 extends over 14 amino acids. Germline lookup yields CDR1 SNHLY and CDR2 FYNNEI. The CDR3 here is CASRVQGSVYEQYF. CDR3 in DNA: TGTGCCAGCCGGGTACAGGGCTCGGTCTACGAGCAGTACTTC. Drawing the rest from reference TRBV2 and TRBJ2-7, the complete variable domain is EPEVTQTPSHQVTQMGQEVILRCVPISNHLYFYWYRQILGQKVEFLVSFYNNEISEKSEIFDDQFSVERPDGSNFTLKIRSTKLEDSAMYFCASRVQGSVYEQYFGPGTRLTVT.

This clone was seen a few times. This sequence joins TRBV7-9 and TRBJ2-1, with D possibly TRBD2 on 6 matching bases. CDR1 is SEHNR and CDR2 is FQNEAQ in the germline V gene (reference sequence). CDR3 length: 15 residues. Trimming cost V 1 base and J 2 bases, with 9 bases left between them. In DNA form, the CDR3 reads TGTGCCAGCAGCTTAGGGGAGGTAACCTACAATGAGCAGTTCTTC. Protein product: CASSLGEVTYNEQFF.

The chain joins TRBV4-3 to TRBJ1-4; 8 positions match TRBD1. The CDR3 runs 16 residues. The germline V gene has CDR1 LGHNA and CDR2 YSLEER. J was trimmed by 7 bases and V by 3 bases; bases with no gene match: 10. The CDR3 sequence: CASSQTSQGEGEKLFF. Here the CDR3 DNA reads TGCGCCAGCAGCCAGACTTCACAGGGGGAGGGTGAAAAACTGTTTTTT.

This chain links TRBV4-1 with TRBJ2-4, with D perhaps matching TRBD1 (8 bases). Per the germline V gene, CDR1 is MGHRA and CDR2 is YSYEKL. This CDR3 contains 18 residues. The ends were cut back, 8 bases at V and 7 bases at J, with 30 bases in the middle. The CDR3 DNA reads as TGCGCCAGCCGGAGGGGGGGACAGGCGGGTGAACGGGGGAACATTCAGTACTTC. Protein sequence: CASRRGGQAGERGNIQYF.

The CDR3 sequence is CASSLLSSRGPDEQYF. The CDR3, as DNA: TGTGCCAGCAGTTTGCTATCCTCCAGGGGGCCGGACGAGCAGTACTTC. This sequence joins TRBV27 and TRBJ2-7, with 8 bases matching TRBD1. CDR1 is MNHEY, CDR2 SMNVEV, per germline (reference sequence). After removal of 3 bases from V and 5 bases from J, the junction contained 12 bases not matched to a gene. The CDR3 totals 16 residues.